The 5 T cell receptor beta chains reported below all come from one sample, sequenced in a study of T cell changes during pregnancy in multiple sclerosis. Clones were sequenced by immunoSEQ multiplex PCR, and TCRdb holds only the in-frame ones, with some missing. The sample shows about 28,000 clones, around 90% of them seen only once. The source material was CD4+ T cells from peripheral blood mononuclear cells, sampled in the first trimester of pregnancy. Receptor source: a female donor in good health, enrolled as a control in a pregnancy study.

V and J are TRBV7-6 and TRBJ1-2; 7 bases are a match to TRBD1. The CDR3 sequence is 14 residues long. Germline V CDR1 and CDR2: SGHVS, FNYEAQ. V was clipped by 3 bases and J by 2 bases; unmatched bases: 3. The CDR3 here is CASSFSGQNYGYTF. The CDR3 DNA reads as TGTGCCAGCAGCTTTTCGGGACAGAACTATGGCTACACCTTC.

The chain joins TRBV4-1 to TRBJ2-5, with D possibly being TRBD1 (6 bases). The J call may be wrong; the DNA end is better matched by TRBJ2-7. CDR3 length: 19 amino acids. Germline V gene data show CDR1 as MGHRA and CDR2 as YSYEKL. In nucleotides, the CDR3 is TGCGCCAGCAGCCAACAAGATGGGGGCAGTGGCAGGGGCCCCTACGAGCAGTACTTC. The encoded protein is CASSQQDGGSGRGPYEQYF.

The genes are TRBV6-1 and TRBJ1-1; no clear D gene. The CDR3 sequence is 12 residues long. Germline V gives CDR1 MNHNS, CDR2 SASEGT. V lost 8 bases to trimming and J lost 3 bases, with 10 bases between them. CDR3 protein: CASAGEDTEAFF. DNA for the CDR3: TGTGCCAGCGCCGGGGAGGACACTGAAGCTTTCTTT.

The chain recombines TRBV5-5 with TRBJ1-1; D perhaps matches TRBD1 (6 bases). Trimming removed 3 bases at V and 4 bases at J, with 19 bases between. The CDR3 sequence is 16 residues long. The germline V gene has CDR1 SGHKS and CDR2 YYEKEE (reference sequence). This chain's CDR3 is CASSWADSYLSTEAFF. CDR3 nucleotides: TGTGCCAGCAGCTGGGCGGACAGCTATTTAAGCACTGAAGCTTTCTTT.

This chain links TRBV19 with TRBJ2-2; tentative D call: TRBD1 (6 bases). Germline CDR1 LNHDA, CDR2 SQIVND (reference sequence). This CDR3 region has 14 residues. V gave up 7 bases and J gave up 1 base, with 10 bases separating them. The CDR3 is CASTQDRNTGELFF. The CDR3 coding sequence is TGTGCCAGTACCCAGGACAGGAACACCGGGGAGCTGTTTTTT.